This paragraph covers one TCR beta chain sequence. Its antigen is still unknown. CDR1 and CDR2 (germline): DFQATT, SNEGSKA (reference sequence). This CDR3 spans 16 amino acids. V was shortened by 5 bases and J by 0 bases, with 17 bases between the two germline ends. The sample belongs to a study of vaccination and CD4 T cells after COVID-19. General observations from the study: A nonsignificant median increase from around 20 to 38 SARS-CoV-2-reactive clonotypes was observed.

An Oncomine TCR Beta short-read assay was used to sequence the DNA from cultured CD4+ T cells. Via MiXCR, TCRdb re-called the PCR reads, giving one row per CDR3 protein. The repertoire has about 19,000 distinct CDR3 sequences, approximately 33% of them found once; the top ten carry approximately 15%. Treatment here: roughly ten-day PBMC culture with coronavirus spike peptide pools or control peptides (ViraFEST assay). Sequenced input: cultured CD4+ T cells from blood. This rearrangement joins TRBV20-1 to TRBJ2-4, with D possibly being TRBD1 (5 bases). The receptor comes from a human donor with COVID-19. Here the CDR3 reads CSAPGLQAEAKNIQYF. In DNA form, the CDR3 reads TGCAGTGCTCCCGGCCTACAGGCGGAAGCCAAAAACATTCAGTACTTC.